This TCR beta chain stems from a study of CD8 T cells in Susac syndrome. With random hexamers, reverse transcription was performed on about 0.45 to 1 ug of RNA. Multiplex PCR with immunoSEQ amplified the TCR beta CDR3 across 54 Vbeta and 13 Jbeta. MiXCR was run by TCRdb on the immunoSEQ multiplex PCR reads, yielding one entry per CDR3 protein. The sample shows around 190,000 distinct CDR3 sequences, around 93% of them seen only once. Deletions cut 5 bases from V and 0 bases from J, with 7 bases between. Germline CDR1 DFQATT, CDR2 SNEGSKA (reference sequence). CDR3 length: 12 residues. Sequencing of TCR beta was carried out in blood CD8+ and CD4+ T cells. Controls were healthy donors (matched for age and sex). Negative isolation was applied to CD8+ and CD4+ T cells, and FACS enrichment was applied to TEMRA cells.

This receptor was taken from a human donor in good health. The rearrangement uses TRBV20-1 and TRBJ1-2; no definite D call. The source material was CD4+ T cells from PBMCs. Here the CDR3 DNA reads TGCAGTGCTGGAGGAGCTAACTATGGCTACACCTTC. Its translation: CSAGGANYGYTF.